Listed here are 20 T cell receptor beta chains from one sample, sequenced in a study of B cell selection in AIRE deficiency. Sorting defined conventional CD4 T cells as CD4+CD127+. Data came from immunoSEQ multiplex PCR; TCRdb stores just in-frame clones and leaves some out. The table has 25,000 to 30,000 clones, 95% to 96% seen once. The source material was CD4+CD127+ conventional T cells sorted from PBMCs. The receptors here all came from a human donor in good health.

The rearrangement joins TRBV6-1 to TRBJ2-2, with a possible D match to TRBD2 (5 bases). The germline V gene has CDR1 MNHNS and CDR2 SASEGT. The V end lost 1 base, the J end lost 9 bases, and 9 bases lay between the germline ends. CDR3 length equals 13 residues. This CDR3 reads CASSEEASWELFF. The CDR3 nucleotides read TGTGCCAGCAGTGAAGAAGCTAGCTGGGAGCTGTTTTTT.

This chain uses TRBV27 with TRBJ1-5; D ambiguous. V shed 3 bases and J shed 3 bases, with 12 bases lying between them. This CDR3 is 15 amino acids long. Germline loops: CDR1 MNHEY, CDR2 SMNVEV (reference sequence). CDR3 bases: TGTGCCAGCAGTTTGATTGGTGGTTCCAATCAGCCCCAGCATTTT. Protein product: CASSLIGGSNQPQHF.

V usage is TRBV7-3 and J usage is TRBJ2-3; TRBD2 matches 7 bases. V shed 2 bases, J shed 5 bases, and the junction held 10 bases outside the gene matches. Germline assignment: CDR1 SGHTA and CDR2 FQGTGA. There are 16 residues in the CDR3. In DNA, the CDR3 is TGTGCCAGCAGCTTATTCTCGGCGGGAGTGGGAGATACGCAGTATTTT. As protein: CASSLFSAGVGDTQYF.

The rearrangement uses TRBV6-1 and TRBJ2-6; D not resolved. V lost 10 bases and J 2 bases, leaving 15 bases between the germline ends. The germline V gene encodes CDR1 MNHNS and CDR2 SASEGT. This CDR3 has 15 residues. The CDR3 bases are TGTGCCACGGCGGCGGAACCCCCTGGGGCCAACGTCCTGACTTTC. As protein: CATAAEPPGANVLTF.

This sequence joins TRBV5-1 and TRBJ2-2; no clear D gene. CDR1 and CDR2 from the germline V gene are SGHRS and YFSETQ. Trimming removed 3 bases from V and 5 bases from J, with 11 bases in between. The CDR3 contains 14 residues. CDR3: CASSSTQVTGELFF. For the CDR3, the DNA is TGCGCCAGCAGCTCGACCCAGGTTACCGGGGAGCTGTTTTTT.

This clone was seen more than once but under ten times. Here the CDR3 reads CASSQGSFYGYTF. The CDR3 DNA reads TGTGCCAGCAGCCAAGGGTCTTTCTATGGCTACACCTTC. This chain uses TRBV28 with TRBJ1-2, with D unclear. V was clipped by 6 bases and J by 4 bases, with 12 bases between them. Looked up from germline, CDR1 is MDHEN and CDR2 is SYDVKM. The CDR3 covers 13 residues.

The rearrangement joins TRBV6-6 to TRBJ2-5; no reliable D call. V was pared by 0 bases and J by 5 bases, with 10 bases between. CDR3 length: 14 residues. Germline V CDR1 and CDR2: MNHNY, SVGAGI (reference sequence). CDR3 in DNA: TGTGCCAGCAGTTACTCGTATGGGCTGGAGACCCAGTACTTC. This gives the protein CASSYSYGLETQYF.

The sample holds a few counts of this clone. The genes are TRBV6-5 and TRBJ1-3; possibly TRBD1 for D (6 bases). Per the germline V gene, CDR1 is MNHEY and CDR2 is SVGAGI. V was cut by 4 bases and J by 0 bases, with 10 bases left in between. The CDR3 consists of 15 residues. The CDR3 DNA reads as TGTGCCAGCAGTTCATTGACAGGCTCTGGAAACACCATATATTTT. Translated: CASSSLTGSGNTIYF.

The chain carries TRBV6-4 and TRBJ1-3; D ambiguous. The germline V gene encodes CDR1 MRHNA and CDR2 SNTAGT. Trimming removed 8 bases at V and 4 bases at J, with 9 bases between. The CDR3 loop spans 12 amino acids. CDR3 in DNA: TGTGCCAGCCGTAACTCCGGAAACACCATATATTTT. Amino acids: CASRNSGNTIYF.

The CDR3 sequence: CASSSGLAGGSKNIQYF. The CDR3 DNA sequence: TGTGCCAGCAGCTCCGGACTAGCGGGGGGCTCTAAAAACATTCAGTACTTC. The J gene is TRBJ2-4, the V gene TRBV11-2, with 14 nucleotides matching TRBD2. Germline V lookup: CDR1 SGHAT, CDR2 FQNNGV. With 4 bases clipped from V and 4 bases from J, the junction kept 6 bases outside the gene matches. The CDR3 is 17 amino acids.

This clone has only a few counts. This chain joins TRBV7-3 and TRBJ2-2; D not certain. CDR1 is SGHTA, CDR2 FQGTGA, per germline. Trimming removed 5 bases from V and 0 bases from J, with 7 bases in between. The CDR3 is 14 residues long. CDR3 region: CASSPNPNTGELFF. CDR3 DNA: TGTGCCAGCAGCCCAAACCCGAACACCGGGGAGCTGTTTTTT.

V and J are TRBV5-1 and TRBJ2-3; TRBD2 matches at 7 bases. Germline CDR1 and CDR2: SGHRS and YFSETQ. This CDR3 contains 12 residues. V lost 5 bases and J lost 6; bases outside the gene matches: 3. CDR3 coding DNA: TGCGCCAGCAGTCCCGGGGGGGATACGCAGTATTTT. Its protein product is CASSPGGDTQYF.

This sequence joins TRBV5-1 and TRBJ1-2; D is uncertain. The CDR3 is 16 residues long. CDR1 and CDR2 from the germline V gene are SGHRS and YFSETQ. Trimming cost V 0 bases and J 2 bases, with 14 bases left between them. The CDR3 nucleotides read TGCGCCAGCAGCTTGGCCGTGGAAGTCGGGAACTATGGCTACACCTTC. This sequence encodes CASSLAVEVGNYGYTF.

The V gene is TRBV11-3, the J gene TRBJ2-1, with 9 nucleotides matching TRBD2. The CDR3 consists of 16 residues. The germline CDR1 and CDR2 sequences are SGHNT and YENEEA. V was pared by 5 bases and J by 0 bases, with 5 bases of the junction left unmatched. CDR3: CASSLVAGVSYNEQFF. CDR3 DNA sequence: TGTGCCAGCAGCCTCGTAGCGGGAGTCTCCTACAATGAGCAGTTCTTC.

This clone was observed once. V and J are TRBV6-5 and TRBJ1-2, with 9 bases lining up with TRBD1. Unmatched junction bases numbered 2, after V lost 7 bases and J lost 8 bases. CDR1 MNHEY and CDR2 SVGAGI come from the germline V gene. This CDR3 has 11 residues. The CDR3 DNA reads TGTGCCAGCACCGGGACAGGGGGCTACACCTTC. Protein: CASTGTGGYTF.

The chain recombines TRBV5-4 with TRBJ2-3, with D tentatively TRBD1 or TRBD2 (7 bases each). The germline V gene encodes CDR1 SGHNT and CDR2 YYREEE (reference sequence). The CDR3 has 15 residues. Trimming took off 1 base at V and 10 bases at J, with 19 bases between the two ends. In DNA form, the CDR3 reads TGTGCCAGCAGCTTGCAACAGGGGAGGGTCAGGGCGCAGTATTTT. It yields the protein CASSLQQGRVRAQYF.

The CDR3: CASSPGVRQFF. Written as DNA, the CDR3 is TGTGCCAGCAGCCCCGGGGTAAGGCAGTTCTTC. The V call is TRBV6-5, the J call TRBJ2-1; D is possibly TRBD2 (5 bases). Germline assignment: CDR1 MNHEY and CDR2 SVGAGI. With 6 bases removed from V and 12 bases from J, the gap between germline ends came to 12 bases. This CDR3 is built from 11 residues.

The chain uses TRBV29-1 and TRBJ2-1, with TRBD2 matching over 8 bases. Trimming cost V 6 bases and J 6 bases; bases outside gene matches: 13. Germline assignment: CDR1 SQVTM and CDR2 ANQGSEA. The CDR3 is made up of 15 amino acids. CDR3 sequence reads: CSVGVGAGGGNEQFF. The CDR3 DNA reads TGCAGCGTGGGGGTGGGGGCGGGGGGCGGCAATGAGCAGTTCTTC.

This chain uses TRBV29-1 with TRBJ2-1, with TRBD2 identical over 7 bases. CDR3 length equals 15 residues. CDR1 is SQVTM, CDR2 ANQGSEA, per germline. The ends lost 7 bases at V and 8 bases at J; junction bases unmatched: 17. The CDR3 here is CSALGLLSYNDEQFF. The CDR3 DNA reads TGCAGCGCCCTGGGACTACTCTCCTACAATGATGAGCAGTTCTTC.

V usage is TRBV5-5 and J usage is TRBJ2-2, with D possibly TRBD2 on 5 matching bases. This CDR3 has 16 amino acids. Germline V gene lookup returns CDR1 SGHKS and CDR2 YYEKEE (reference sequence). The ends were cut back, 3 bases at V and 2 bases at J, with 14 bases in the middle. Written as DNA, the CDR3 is TGTGCCAGCAGCTCCGGGGTGGGCACTAACACCGGGGAGCTGTTTTTT. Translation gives CASSSGVGTNTGELFF.